The source of this T cell receptor (beta chain) is a study of T cells after yellow fever vaccination. Study information: Low-cell-number fractions were prepared with SMART-Seq v4 Ultra Low Input.

Germline V lookup: CDR1 SGHDN, CDR2 FVKESK. Trimming shortened V by 4 bases and J by 1 base, and 13 bases separated the two germline ends. There are 15 residues in the CDR3. TCRdb reanalysed the 5' RACE reads using MiXCR and keeps one entry per CDR3 protein. The sample carries some 110,000 distinct CDR3 sequences, roughly 8.9% recorded once. This TCR was recovered from a man aged 25 to 40 who received the YFV17D yellow fever vaccine. Sequenced here: CD8+ T cells sorted from PBMCs, sampled 45 days after the yellow fever booster vaccination. V and J are TRBV14 and TRBJ1-1; D call uncertain. Written as DNA, the CDR3 is TGTGCCAGCAGCCCCACTTTTCCAGGGAACACTGAAGCTTTCTTT. Translated, it gives CASSPTFPGNTEAFF.